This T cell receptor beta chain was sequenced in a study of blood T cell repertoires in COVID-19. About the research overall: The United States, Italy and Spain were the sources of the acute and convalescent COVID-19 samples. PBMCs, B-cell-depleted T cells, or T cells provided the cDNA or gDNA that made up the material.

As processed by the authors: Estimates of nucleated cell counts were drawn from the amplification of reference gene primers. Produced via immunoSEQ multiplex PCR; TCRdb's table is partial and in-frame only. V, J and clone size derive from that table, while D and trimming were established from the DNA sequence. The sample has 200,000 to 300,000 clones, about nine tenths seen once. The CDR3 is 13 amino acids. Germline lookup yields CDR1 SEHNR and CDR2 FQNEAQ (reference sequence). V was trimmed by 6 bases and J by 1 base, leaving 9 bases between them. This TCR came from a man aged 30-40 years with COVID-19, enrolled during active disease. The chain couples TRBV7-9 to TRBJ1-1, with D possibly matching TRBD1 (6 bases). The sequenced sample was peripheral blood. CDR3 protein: CASRKDRNTEAFF. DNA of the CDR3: TGTGCCAGCAGAAAGGACAGGAACACTGAAGCTTTCTTT.